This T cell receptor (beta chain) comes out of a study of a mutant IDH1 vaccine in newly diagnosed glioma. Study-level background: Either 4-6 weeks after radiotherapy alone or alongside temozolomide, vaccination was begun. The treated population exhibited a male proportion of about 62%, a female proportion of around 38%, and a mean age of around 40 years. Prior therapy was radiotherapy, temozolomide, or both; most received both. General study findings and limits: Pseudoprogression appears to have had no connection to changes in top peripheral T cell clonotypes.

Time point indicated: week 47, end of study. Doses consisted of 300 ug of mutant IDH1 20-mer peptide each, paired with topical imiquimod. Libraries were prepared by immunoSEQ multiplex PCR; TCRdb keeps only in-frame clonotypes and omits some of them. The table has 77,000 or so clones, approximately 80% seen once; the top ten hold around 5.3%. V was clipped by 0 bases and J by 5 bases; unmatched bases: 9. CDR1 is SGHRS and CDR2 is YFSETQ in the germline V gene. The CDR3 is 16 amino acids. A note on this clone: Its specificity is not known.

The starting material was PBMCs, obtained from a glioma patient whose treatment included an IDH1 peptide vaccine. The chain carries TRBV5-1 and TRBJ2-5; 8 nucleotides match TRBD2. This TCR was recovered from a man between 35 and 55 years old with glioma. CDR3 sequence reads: CASSLEAAGALETQYF. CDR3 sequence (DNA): TGCGCCAGCAGCTTGGAGGCAGCGGGGGCCCTGGAGACCCAGTACTTC. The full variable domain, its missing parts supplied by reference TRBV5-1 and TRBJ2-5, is KAGVTQTPRYLIKTRGQQVTLSCSPISGHRSVSWYQQTPGQGLQFLFEYFSETQRNKGNFPGRFSGRQFSNSRSEMNVSTLELGDSALYLCASSLEAAGALETQYFGPGTRLLVL.